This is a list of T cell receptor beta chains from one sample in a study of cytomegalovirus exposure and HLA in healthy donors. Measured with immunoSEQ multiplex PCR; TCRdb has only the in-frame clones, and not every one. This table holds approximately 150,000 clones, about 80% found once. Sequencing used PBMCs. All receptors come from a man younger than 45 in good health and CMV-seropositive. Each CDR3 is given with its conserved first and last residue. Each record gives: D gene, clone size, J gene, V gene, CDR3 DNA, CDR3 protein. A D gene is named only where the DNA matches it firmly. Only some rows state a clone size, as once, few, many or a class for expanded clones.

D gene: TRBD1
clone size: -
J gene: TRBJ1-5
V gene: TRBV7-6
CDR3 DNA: TGTGCCAGCAGCCCTGCCCTGACAGGGACCAATCAGCCCCAGCATTTT
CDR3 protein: CASSPALTGTNQPQHF

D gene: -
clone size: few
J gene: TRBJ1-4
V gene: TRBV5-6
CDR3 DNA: TGTGCCAGCAGCCGTATTAATGAGGAAAAACTGTTTTTT
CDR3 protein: CASSRINEEKLFF

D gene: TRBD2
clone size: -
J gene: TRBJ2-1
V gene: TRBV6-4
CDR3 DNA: TGTGCCAGCAGTGAAGGACTAGCGGGGAATGAGCAGTTCTTC
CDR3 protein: CASSEGLAGNEQFF

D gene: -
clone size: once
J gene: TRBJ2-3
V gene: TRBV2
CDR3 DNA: TGTGCCAGCAGTGAATTGAGGGGGGGCCTCCACACAGATACGCAGTATTTT
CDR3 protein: CASSELRGGLHTDTQYF

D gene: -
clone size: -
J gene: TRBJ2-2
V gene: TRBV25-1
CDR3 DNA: TGTGCCAGCAGTGAAACCGGGACAGCGGGCGGGGAGCTGTTTTTT
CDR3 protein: CASSETGTAGGELFF

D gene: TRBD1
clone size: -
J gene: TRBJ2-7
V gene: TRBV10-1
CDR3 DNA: TGCGCCAGCGGTCGGACAGGCGGCTACGAGCAGTACTTC
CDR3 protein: CASGRTGGYEQYF

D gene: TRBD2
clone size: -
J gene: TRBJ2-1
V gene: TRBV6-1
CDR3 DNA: TGTGCCAGCAGTGATAGCTTGCGGGGGGACTACAATGAGCAGTTCTTC
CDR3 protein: CASSDSLRGDYNEQFF

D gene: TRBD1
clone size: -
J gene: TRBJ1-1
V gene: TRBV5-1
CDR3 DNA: TGCGCCAGCAGCTGGGACAGGCGACCGAACACTGAAGCTTTCTTT
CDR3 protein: CASSWDRRPNTEAFF

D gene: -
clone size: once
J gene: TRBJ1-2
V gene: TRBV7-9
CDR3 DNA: TGTGCCAGCAGCGTTGCCGGGACATCCTATGGCTACACCTTC
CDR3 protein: CASSVAGTSYGYTF

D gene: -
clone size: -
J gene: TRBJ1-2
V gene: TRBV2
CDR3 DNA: TGTGCCAGCATTACAGGTTTAGCCAACTATGGCTACACCTTC
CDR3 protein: CASITGLANYGYTF

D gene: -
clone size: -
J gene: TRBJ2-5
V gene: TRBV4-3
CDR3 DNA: TGCGCCAGCAGCCCGGGAAGAGGGGAGGAAGAGACCCAGTACTTC
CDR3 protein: CASSPGRGEEETQYF

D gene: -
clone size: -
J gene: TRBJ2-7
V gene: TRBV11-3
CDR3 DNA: TGTGCCAGCAGCTTAGATTTTCGGGTTACCTACGAGCAGTACTTC
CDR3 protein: CASSLDFRVTYEQYF

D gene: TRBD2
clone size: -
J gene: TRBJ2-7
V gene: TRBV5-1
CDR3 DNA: TGCGCCAGCAGCGAGGGACTAGCGGGCGACTACGAGCAGTACTTC
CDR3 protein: CASSEGLAGDYEQYF

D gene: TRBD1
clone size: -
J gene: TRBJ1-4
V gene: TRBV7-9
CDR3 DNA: TGTGCCAGCAGCCCTACAGGGGGAACTAATGAAAAACTGTTTTTT
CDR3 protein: CASSPTGGTNEKLFF

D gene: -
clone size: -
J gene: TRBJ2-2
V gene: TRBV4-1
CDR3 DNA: TGCGCCAGCAGCCCTCAGGTCAAGAGGGACACCGGGGAGCTGTTTTTT
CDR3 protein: CASSPQVKRDTGELFF

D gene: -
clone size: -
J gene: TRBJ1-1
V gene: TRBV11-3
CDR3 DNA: TGTGCCAGCAGCCCCGCGACGGGACTTGGAGCTTTCTTT
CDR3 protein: CASSPATGLGAFF

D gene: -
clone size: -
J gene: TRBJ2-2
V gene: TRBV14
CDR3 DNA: TGTGCCAGCAGCCTCTTGGAATCGGGGGAGGAGCTGTTTTTT
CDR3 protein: CASSLLESGEELFF

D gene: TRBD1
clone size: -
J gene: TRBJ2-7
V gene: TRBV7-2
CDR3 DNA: TGTGCCAGCACCACTACTGGACAGGGTGAGCAGTACTTC
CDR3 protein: CASTTTGQGEQYF

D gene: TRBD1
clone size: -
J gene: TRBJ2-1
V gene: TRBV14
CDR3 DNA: TGTGCCAGCAGCTTACTTCTGGGACAGGGATTTAAAAATGAGCAGTTCTTC
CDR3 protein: CASSLLLGQGFKNEQFF

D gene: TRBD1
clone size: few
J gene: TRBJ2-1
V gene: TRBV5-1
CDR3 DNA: TGCGCCAGCAGCTGGCAAGGGACAGGGGGTAATGAGCAGTTCTTC
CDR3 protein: CASSWQGTGGNEQFF

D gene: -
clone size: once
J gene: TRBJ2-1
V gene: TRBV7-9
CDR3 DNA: TGTGCCAGCAGCCGAGGGACGGCGCGGGGACACAATGAGCAGTTCTTC
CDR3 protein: CASSRGTARGHNEQFF

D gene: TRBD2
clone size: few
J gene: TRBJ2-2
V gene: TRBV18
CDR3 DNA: TGTGCCAGCTCACCCGCCGGGGGGTTCCCGAACACCGGGGAGCTGTTTTTT
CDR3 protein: CASSPAGGFPNTGELFF

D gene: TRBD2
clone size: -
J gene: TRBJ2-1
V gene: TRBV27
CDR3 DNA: TGTGCCAGCAGTTCTCTGCCAGGGACTAGCGGAGAGGCGGATGAGCAGTTCTTC
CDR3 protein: CASSSLPGTSGEADEQFF

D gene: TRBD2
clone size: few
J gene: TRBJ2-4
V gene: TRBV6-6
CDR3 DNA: TGTGCCAGCAGTTCCTTGGGGGGAGGGTCGGACATTCAGTACTTC
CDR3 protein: CASSSLGGGSDIQYF

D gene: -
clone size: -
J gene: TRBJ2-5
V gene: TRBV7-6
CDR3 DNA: TGTGCCAGCAGCCCAAGGCTAGTGGAGACCCAGTACTTC
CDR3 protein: CASSPRLVETQYF

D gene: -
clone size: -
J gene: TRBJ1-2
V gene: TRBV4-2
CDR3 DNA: TGTGCCAGCAGCCAAGCATCGTACAACAGGGACGCACGTGGCTACACCTTC
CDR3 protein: CASSQASYNRDARGYTF

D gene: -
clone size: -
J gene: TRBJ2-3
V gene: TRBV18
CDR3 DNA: TGTGCCAGCTCACCACTAGGCGACACAGATACGCAATATTTT
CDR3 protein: CASSPLGDTDTQYF

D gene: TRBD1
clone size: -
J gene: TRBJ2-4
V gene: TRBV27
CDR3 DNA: TGTGCCAGCAGCCCTCCGGGACAGGGAAACATTCAGTACTTC
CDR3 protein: CASSPPGQGNIQYF

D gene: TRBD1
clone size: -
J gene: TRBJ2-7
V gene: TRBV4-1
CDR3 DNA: TGCGCCAGCAGCCCGTCCCGTCCAGGGGGCGCGTTTATTAGGTACTTC
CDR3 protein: CASSPSRPGGAFIRYF

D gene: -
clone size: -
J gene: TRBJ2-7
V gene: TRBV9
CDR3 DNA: TGTGCCAGCAGCGTAGGGGAGCCACCCTCCTACGAGCAGTACTTC
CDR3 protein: CASSVGEPPSYEQYF

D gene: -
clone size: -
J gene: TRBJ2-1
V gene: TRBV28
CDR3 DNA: TGTGCCAGCAGTCCGAGACCAGGGGTACCCTACAATGAGCAGTTCTTC
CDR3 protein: CASSPRPGVPYNEQFF

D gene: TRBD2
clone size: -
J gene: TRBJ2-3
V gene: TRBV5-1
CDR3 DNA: TGCGCCAGCAGACGCAGGGGACTAGGGAACACAGATACGCAGTATTTT
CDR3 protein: CASRRRGLGNTDTQYF

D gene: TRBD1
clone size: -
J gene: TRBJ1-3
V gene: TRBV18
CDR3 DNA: TGTGCCAGCTCACGCCCCGGACAGGGCACGGGAAACACCATATATTTT
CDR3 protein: CASSRPGQGTGNTIYF

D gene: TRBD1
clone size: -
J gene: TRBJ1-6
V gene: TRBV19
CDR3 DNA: TGTGCCAGTGCCGGGACAGGGGATGCCTATAATTCACCCCTCCACTTT
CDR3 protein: CASAGTGDAYNSPLHF

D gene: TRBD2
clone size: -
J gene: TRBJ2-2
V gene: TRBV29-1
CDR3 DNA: TGCAGCGGAAGCGGGGCCTTGAACACCGGGGAGCTGTTTTTT
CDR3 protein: CSGSGALNTGELFF

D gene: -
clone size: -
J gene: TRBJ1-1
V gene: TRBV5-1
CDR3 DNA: TGCGCCAGCAGCTTGGGAGACAGATCACCGAACACTGAAGCTTTCTTT
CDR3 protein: CASSLGDRSPNTEAFF

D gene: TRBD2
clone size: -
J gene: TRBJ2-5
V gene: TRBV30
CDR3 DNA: TGTGCCTGGACTAGCGGGGGGGCCCAGTACTTC
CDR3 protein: CAWTSGGAQYF

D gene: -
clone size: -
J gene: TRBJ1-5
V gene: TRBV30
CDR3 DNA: TGTGCCTGGGCCATAGGGGGCAATCAGCCCCAGCATTTT
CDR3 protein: CAWAIGGNQPQHF

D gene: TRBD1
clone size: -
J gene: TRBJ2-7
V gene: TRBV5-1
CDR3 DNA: TGCGCCAGCAGCTTGGTTGGCAGGGGGCGCGGGACGGGATCCTACGAGCAGTACTTC
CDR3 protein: CASSLVGRGRGTGSYEQYF

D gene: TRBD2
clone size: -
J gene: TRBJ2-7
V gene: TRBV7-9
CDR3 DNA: TGTGCCAGCAGCTTAGAAAGCGGGAGGGCCTCTAACGAGCAGTACTTC
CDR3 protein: CASSLESGRASNEQYF

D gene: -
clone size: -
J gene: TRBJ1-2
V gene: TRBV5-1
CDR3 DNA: TGCGCCAGCAGCTTGGGACCCGCCGACAAGGACTATGGCTACACCTTC
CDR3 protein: CASSLGPADKDYGYTF

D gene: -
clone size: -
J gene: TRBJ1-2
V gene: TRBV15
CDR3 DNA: TGTGCCACCAGCAGAGAGGGGAGGGGGGGGCTCAACTATGGCTACACCTTC
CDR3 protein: CATSREGRGGLNYGYTF

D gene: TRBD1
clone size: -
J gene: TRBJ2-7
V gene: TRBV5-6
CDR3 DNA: TGTGCCAGCAGCTGGGGGACAGGCAGCTACGAGCAGTACTTC
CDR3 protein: CASSWGTGSYEQYF

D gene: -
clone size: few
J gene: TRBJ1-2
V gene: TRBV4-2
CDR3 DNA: TGTGCCAGCAGCCAAGAGGGGGGTAACTATGCCTACACCTTC
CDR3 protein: CASSQEGGNYAYTF

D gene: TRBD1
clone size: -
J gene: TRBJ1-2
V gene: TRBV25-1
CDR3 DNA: TGTGCCAGCAGCGGGAAACAGGGGGTTGAGGGCTACACCTTC
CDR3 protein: CASSGKQGVEGYTF

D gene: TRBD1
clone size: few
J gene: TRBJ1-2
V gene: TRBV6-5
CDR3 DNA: TGTGCCAGCACCCTAACAGGGGCCGCTAACTATGGCTACACCTTC
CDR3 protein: CASTLTGAANYGYTF

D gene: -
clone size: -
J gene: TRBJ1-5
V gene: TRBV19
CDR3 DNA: TGTGCCAGTAGTATTAGGTGGAGGGGAAACAATCAGCCCCAGCATTTT
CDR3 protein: CASSIRWRGNNQPQHF

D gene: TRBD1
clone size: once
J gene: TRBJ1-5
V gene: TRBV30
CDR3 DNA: TGTGCCTGGAGTGGAGACAGGGGAGGTCAGCCCCAGCATTTT
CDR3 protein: CAWSGDRGGQPQHF

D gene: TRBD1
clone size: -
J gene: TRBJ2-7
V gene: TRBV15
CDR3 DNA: TGTGCCACCAGCGACGGACAGGGGAACTACGGGCAGTACTTC
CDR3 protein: CATSDGQGNYGQYF

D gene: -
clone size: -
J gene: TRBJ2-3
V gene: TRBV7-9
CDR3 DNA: TGTGCCAGCAGCTTGATTCTTACCTGGGGAGGCGGCACAGATACGCAGTATTTT
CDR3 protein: CASSLILTWGGGTDTQYF

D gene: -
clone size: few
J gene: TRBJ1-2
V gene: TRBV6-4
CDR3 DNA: TGTGCCAGGGAGCCGGGGACAATGTTCTATGGCTACACCTTC
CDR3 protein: CAREPGTMFYGYTF

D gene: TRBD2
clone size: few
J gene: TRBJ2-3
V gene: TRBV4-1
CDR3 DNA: TGCGCCAGCAGCCAAGCCCTGACTAGCGGGGGGGAAGATACGCAGTATTTT
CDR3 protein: CASSQALTSGGEDTQYF

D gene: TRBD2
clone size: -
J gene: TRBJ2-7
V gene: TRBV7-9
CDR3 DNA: TGTTCCAGCAGCTTAGGGACTACACAATACTACGAGCAGTACTTC
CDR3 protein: CSSSLGTTQYYEQYF